These T cell receptor beta chains were read from a single sample in a study of beta chain features in type 1 diabetes. Repertoires were generated with immunoSEQ multiplex PCR, while TCRdb's copy carries only in-frame clones and drops some. The table lists more than 300,000 clones, approximately 8.2% of them singletons. Material: central memory CD4+ T cells from blood. These receptors were collected from a woman between 18 and 29 years old in good health. CDR3s include the opening cysteine and the closing phenylalanine or tryptophan.

>TRBJ1-5|TRBV2
CASSEMGAVNQPQHF
>TRBJ2-7|TRBV6-6
CASTPRGGRGSYEQYF
>TRBJ2-7|TRBV7-6
CASSPSDLLFF
>TRBJ2-7|TRBV19
CASSTTHWGDRVDEQYF
>TRBJ2-1|TRBV9
CASSVEDRGNEQFF
>TRBJ2-2|TRBV6-5
CASSRQNTGELFF
>TRBJ1-2|TRBV4-3
CASSPSGLLGGYTF
>TRBJ2-7|TRBV5-1
CASSSGGQKAYEQYF
>TRBJ2-5|TRBV5-4
CASSPYMEAQETQYF
>TRBJ2-1|TRBV28
CASKMGLANNEQFF
>TRBJ2-3|TRBV7-2
CASSHWGLSTDTQYF
>TRBJ2-1|TRBV11-1
CASSLSRAGAGNEQFF
>TRBJ1-2|TRBV6-5
CASSPGANYGYTF
>TRBJ1-2|TRBV25-1
CASSGRGRGYTF
>TRBJ2-1|TRBV7-2
CASSAGLHNEQFF
>TRBJ2-5|TRBV7-9
CASSLGRLIAETQYF
>TRBJ2-5|TRBV11-2
CASSLGSPGRVETQYF
>TRBJ1-4|TRBV7-2
CASSLMATNEKLFF
>TRBJ2-3|TRBV7-2
CASSLGPSEDTQYF
>TRBJ1-1|TRBV7-9
CASRQRNTEAFF
>TRBJ1-5|TRBV5-6
CASSLAGFRQPQHF
>TRBJ2-5|TRBV15
CATSRDQETQYF
>TRBJ2-6|TRBV25-1
CASTSTSPGANVLTF
>TRBJ2-7|TRBV28
CASSLKWSVTLAGDYYEQYF
>TRBJ2-1|TRBV18
CASSPPSGQGNNEQFF
>TRBJ2-1|TRBV29-1
CSATGTEENNEQFF